A single TCR beta chain is shown here with its context. Its antigen is still unknown. Per-base quality was not reported, and no clone a single base away is much larger than it. Systemically healthy Caucasian individuals from Russia, over 30 in total and aged roughly 6 to 100 years, were included as donors. Each donor gave about 9.7 milliliters of peripheral blood, drawn into EDTA-treated Vacutainer tubes. Ficoll-Paque density-gradient centrifugation was used to isolate PBMCs, with at least 6.5 million per sample. Trizol reagent was used to extract total RNA from the PBMCs, yielding at least 6 micrograms per sample. The percentages of naive CD45RAhigh/CD27high T cells were determined by flow cytometry on a PBMC aliquot from every donor. The data derive from a study of blood T cells in healthy people across ages (dated by TCRdb to between 2014 and 2016). General notes on the study: Template switching captured roughly one uniquely barcoded TCR beta cDNA molecule per two T cells in model experiments. Age-related changes in TCR beta repertoire diversity were measured in the study by deep sequencing normalized with unique cDNA molecular identifiers. Four age groups were formed from the donors: young (average approximately 15 years), middle-aged (just under 40), aged (approximately 60) and long-lived (about 80). The study analyzed two additional independent replicas of 1 million unique cDNA reads from the same blood draw for two donors, one aged 18 to 29 and one aged 80 or older.

Results and caveats for the whole study, not just this receptor: Compared with the aged group, the long-lived group had more naive CD4+ T cells, fewer expanded clones and increased TCR diversity, a pattern suggesting age selection. Bulk unsorted PBMC profiling prevented conclusive comparison of naive and antigen-experienced compartments. Estimates of total diversity from one million sequenced T cells were regarded as lower bounds and underestimates. Because the CMV infection status of the donors was unknown, age-related changes in expanded clonotypes may potentially have been confounded. Observed TCR beta diversity correlated strongly with the percentage of naive T cells measured by flow cytometry. As age increased, observed TCR beta diversity per million T cells dropped in a roughly linear way, and a significant reduction was already evident by age roughly 36.

V gives up 0 bases and J gives up 0 bases, and the segment between their germline ends measures 21 bases. The CDR3, cysteine through phenylalanine, is 20 amino acids long. The sequence is cut down to CDR3 DNA, 60 bases in frame from base 1. As encoded in the germline V gene, CDR1 is LGHNA while CDR2 is YSLEER. The library was generated by 5' RACE. The listed sequencing device is Illumina HiSeq 2500. The second PCR ran for roughly 7 to 11 cycles and used a J-beta primer mix along with a sample-barcoded 5' primer. A unique molecular identifier was introduced onto each TCR beta cDNA molecule by a template-switch 5' adaptor carrying 12 random nucleotides. Each sample yielded at least 2.5 million CDR3-containing paired-end reads. First-strand cDNA synthesis was performed from all RNA using the Mint cDNA synthesis kit, with priming by a TRBC-specific oligonucleotide. Following uracil-DNA glycosylase treatment, all cDNA underwent a first 18-cycle PCR with the universal primers M1SS and BC2_uni_R. As for how the authors treated the data: Normalization of each sample was performed by random selection of 1 million high-quality reads, each carrying a distinct molecular identifier. Reads with shared molecular identifiers were discarded instead of being binned into consensus sequences. CDR3 identification, clonotype clustering and error correction used MiTCR with a Q25 quality threshold and the strictest error-elimination algorithm. Lower-bound total TCR beta diversity was estimated with a nonparametric unseen species model using Euler transformation. Clones were called with MiXCR by TCRdb after fastp trimmed the public reads at Q25, and only in-frame beta chains were retained. Merged by CDR3 protein, the rows form single entries marked with the most common genes and DNA. TCRdb, not the authors, supplied the V and J calls. This sample holds just under 550,000 distinct CDR3 sequences; around 24% were observed only once. The ten most abundant clones make up 7.5% to 9% of the sample.

This same sample was also part of a study on T cells of mothers and their children. From the second report: Nine systemically healthy Caucasian individuals served as donors, namely three mothers together with their six children. cDNA synthesis consumed the entire amount of extracted RNA, loaded at approximately 1.6 ug RNA in each 15 ul reaction. In the second PCR, sample barcodes and 2-4 random nucleotides were introduced via the M1S primer. Over 9 million TCR beta CDR3 reads came from each mother, compared with some 3.1 million reads from each child. In both related and unrelated pairs, thymic selection shapes the output of TCR recombination in a similar way, with inherited differences having only a minor effect. Related mother-child pairs always showed normalized repertoire overlap that was slightly higher than in unrelated mother-child pairs, though the difference was never significant. With a sensitivity of roughly 93 clones per million clonotypes, no persistent microchimeric T cell clones were detected. To look for features that set related mother-child pairs apart from unrelated individuals, the researchers ran deep NGS to compare the TCR beta repertoires of mothers and children. Mothers averaged around 40 +/- 4 years of age and children averaged about 10 +/- 4 years. After adapters were ligated using NEBNext reagents, the libraries underwent 100+100 nt paired-end sequencing on an Illumina HiSeq 2000. To prevent cross-contamination, the mother and child libraries were prepared one month apart and sequenced in separate runs. Between roughly 500,000 and 2,300,000 distinct TCR beta clonotypes were identified per donor. Naive TCR beta clonotypes were estimated from low-frequency clonotypes matched to each donor's FACS-determined naive share, without sorting.

Sequencing input: blood. The chain was built from TRBV4-3 and TRBJ2-1, and possibly TRBD2, on 7 matching bases. This TCR came from a boy younger than 18 in good health. Here the CDR3 is given as CASSQDGGQWLESSYNEQFF. The bases are TGCGCCAGCAGCCAAGACGGGGGGCAATGGTTGGAGAGCTCCTACAATGAGCAGTTCTTC.